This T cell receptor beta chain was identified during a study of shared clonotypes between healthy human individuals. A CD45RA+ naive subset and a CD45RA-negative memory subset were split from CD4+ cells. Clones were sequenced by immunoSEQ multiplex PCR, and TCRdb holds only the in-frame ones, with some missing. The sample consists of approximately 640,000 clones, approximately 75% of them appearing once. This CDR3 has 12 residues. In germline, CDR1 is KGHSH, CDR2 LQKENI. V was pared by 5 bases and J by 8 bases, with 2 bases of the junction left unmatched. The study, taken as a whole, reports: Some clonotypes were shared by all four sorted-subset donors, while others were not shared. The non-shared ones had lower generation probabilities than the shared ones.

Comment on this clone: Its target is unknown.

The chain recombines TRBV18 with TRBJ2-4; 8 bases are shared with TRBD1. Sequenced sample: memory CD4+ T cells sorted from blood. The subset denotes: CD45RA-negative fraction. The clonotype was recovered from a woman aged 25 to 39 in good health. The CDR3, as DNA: TGTGCCAGCTCAGAACAGGGGGACATTCAGTACTTC. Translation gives CASSEQGDIQYF.